This T cell receptor (beta chain) was profiled in a study of glioma-infiltrating T cells after dendritic cell vaccination. TCRdb's copy holds only in-frame clones and misses some; the assay was immunoSEQ multiplex PCR. Here the sample spans around 97,000 clones, more than 80% being singletons. Deletions cut 5 bases from V and 0 bases from J, with 12 bases between. CDR1 and CDR2 (germline): MNHNS, SASEGT. This CDR3 has 15 amino acids. The chain has TRBV6-1 and TRBJ2-3; tentatively, D is TRBD2 (6 bases). This specimen consisted of blood, obtained before dendritic cell vaccination. The receptor comes from a human donor with glioblastoma. The CDR3 loop reads CASSKWDSSTDTQYF. In DNA, the CDR3 is TGTGCCAGCAGTAAGTGGGACTCCAGCACAGATACGCAGTATTTT.